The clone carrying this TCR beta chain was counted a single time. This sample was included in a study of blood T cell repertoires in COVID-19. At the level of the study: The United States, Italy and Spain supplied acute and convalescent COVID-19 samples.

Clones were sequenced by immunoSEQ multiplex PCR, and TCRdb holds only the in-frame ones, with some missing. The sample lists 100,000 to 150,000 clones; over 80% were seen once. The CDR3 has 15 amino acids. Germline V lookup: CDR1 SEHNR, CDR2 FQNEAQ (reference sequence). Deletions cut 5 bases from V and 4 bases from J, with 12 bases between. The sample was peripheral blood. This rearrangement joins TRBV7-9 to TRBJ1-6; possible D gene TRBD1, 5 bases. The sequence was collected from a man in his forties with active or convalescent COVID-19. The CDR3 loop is CASSPDRQYNSPLHF. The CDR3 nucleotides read TGTGCCAGCAGCCCAGATCGACAGTATAATTCACCCCTCCACTTT.